The text below deals with one T cell receptor (beta chain). Authors' methods: Scientists estimated how many nucleated cells there were by amplifying reference gene primers. This table comes from immunoSEQ multiplex PCR, and its TCRdb copy is limited to in-frame clones, with some not included. The D gene and trimming were derived from the DNA, and the V and J assignments and clone size from that table. The table lists 130,000 or so clones, 84% of them singletons, with around 13% in the top ten. This entry belongs to a study of blood T cell repertoires in COVID-19. Study-wide background: Researchers got acute and convalescent COVID-19 samples from the United States, Italy and Spain. PBMCs, B-cell-depleted T cells, or T cells were the source of the cDNA or gDNA that made up the material.

CDR3 length equals 14 residues. J lost 4 bases, V lost 0 bases, and 1 base had no gene match. The germline V gene encodes CDR1 MGHRA and CDR2 YSYEKL. The rearrangement links TRBV4-1 to TRBJ2-7, with TRBD1 matching 9 bases. Sequences were obtained from peripheral blood. This receptor was taken from a human donor in a cohort sampled during active COVID-19. The CDR3 coding sequence is TGCGCCAGCAGCCAAGATGGGACAGGGTACGAGCAGTACTTC. It translates to CASSQDGTGYEQYF.